The text below deals with one T cell receptor (beta chain). V was shortened by 0 bases and J by 10 bases, with 7 bases between the two germline ends. There are 11 residues in the CDR3. From germline, CDR1 is DFQATT and CDR2 SNEGSKA (reference sequence). Authors' analysis steps: Amplification of reference gene primers provided the estimated nucleated cell counts. Produced via immunoSEQ multiplex PCR; TCRdb's table is partial and in-frame only. V, J and clone size are taken as reported in that table, and D and trimming were inferred from the DNA itself. Among 200,000 to 250,000 clones, roughly nine tenths were seen once, and the ten largest hold 2.2%. This sample is part of a study of blood T cell repertoires in COVID-19. Study background: There were acute and convalescent COVID-19 samples, and they came from the United States, Italy and Spain. Sources were T cells, B-cell-depleted T cells, or PBMCs; the material itself was cDNA or gDNA.

The receptor comes from a woman aged 45 to 65 with acute or convalescent COVID-19. This chain joins TRBV20-1 and TRBJ2-1; the D is unclear. Sequencing used peripheral blood. CDR3 bases: TGCAGTGCTAGAGACTCTGGCGAGCAGTTCTTC. Translating gives CSARDSGEQFF.